The rows below give T cell receptor beta chains drawn from one sample of a study of T cell responses to AZD1222 COVID-19 vaccine. Data came from immunoSEQ multiplex PCR; TCRdb stores just in-frame clones and leaves some out. The sample lists 150,000 to 200,000 clones; approximately 93% were seen once. This specimen was peripheral blood, taken 28 days after the second AZD1222 dose. These receptors were taken from an adult who received the AZD1222 COVID-19 vaccine. CDR3s include the opening cysteine and the closing phenylalanine or tryptophan. The D gene is left open where the match is weak. Part of the rows lack a size; the others show once, few, many or a class for expanded clones.

.,TRBV19,.,TRBJ2-7,CASRLGPDYEQYF,TGTGCCAGTAGATTGGGACCGGACTACGAGCAGTACTTC
.,TRBV7-2,TRBD1,TRBJ1-1,CASSWDRGTEAFF,TGTGCCAGCAGCTGGGACAGGGGCACTGAAGCTTTCTTT
.,TRBV10-3,.,TRBJ1-1,CAISDGYTEAFF,TGTGCCATCAGTGATGGGTACACTGAAGCTTTCTTT
few,TRBV4-3,.,TRBJ1-2,CASSQEGGAKYGYTF,TGCGCCAGCAGCCAAGAAGGGGGGGCTAAGTATGGCTACACCTTC
.,TRBV3-1/TRBV3-2,.,TRBJ2-7,CASSQNGGHTYEQYF,TGTGCCAGCAGCCAAAACGGGGGACACACCTACGAGCAGTACTTC
.,TRBV7-2,.,TRBJ2-1,CASSLELGAHSYEQFF,TGTGCCAGCAGCTTAGAACTGGGTGCCCATAGTTATGAGCAGTTCTTC
.,TRBV6-4,TRBD2,TRBJ2-7,CASSPSAAGGFVEQYF,TGTGCCAGCAGCCCTAGTGCCGCGGGAGGCTTTGTCGAGCAGTACTTC
.,TRBV4-2,.,TRBJ1-6,CASSQVQGGGNDSPLHF,TGTGCCAGCAGCCAAGTACAGGGTGGGGGAAACGATTCCCCCCTCCACTTT
.,TRBV19,TRBD1,TRBJ1-4,CASSLLQGVREKLFF,TGTGCCAGTAGTTTATTACAGGGGGTACGCGAAAAACTGTTTTTT
.,TRBV29-1,.,TRBJ1-4,CSVVAGDEKLFF,TGCAGCGTTGTAGCAGGGGATGAAAAACTGTTTTTT
.,TRBV10-3,.,TRBJ1-1,CAINEDRMNTEAFF,TGTGCCATCAACGAGGACCGGATGAACACTGAAGCTTTCTTT
once,TRBV7-9,TRBD1,TRBJ2-7,CASSGTGRDSYEQYF,TGTGCCAGCAGCGGGACAGGTAGGGACTCCTACGAGCAGTACTTC
.,TRBV19,.,TRBJ1-1,CASSIARGTEAFF,TGTGCCAGTAGTATAGCTAGGGGTACTGAAGCTTTCTTT
.,TRBV19,.,TRBJ2-7,CASSVRASYEQYF,TGTGCCAGTAGTGTACGGGCCTCCTACGAGCAGTACTTC
once,TRBV9,TRBD1,TRBJ2-1,CASSVDPPGSGRGRSGEQFF,TGTGCCAGCAGCGTAGATCCTCCCGGGTCGGGCAGGGGGCGATCGGGTGAGCAGTTCTTC
few,TRBV4-1,.,TRBJ1-3,CASSQDLRGGNTIYF,TGCGCCAGCAGCCAAGATCTACGTGGTGGAAACACCATATATTTT
.,TRBV21-1,.,TRBJ2-7,CASSNERPDREGARTYEQYF,TGTGCCAGCAGCAACGAAAGACCGGATAGGGAGGGGGCGAGAACCTACGAGCAGTACTTC
.,TRBV19,TRBD2,TRBJ2-4,CASSIEVVLAGAIIQYF,TGTGCCAGTAGTATAGAGGTTGTCCTAGCGGGAGCGATCATTCAGTACTTC
.,TRBV2,.,TRBJ1-6,CASKGGGTRNSPLHF,TGTGCCAGCAAGGGCGGGGGGACGAGGAATTCACCCCTCCACTTT
.,TRBV5-3,.,TRBJ2-5,CARTPEGGASTQYF,TGTGCCAGAACCCCGGAGGGGGGGGCATCCACCCAGTACTTC
.,TRBV5-8,.,TRBJ1-3,CASSLESGRGGNTIYF,TGTGCCAGCAGCTTGGAGAGTGGCAGGGGTGGAAACACCATATATTTT
.,TRBV10-3,.,TRBJ2-1,CAISESQFDNEQFF,TGTGCCATCAGTGAATCACAGTTTGACAATGAGCAGTTCTTC
.,TRBV29-1,.,TRBJ1-4,CSARGLATNEKLFF,TGCAGCGCTAGGGGCTTGGCAACTAATGAAAAACTGTTTTTT
few,TRBV11-2,TRBD1,TRBJ1-2,CASSGRTGEVYGYTF,TGTGCCAGCAGCGGACGGACAGGGGAAGTCTATGGCTACACCTTC
.,TRBV14,TRBD2,TRBJ2-1,CASSQVGGGPGEQFF,TGTGCCAGCAGCCAAGTGGGGGGAGGGCCAGGAGAGCAGTTCTTC
once,TRBV7-9,TRBD1,TRBJ2-1,CASSLGQGMDNEQFF,TGTGCCAGCAGCCTGGGACAGGGAATGGACAATGAGCAGTTCTTC
.,TRBV7-9,.,TRBJ1-6,CASSLGVSPLHF,TGTGCCAGCAGCTTAGGGGTCTCACCCCTCCACTTT
.,TRBV7-7,.,TRBJ2-1,CASSSGTHNEQFF,TGTGCTAGCAGCTCAGGGACACACAATGAGCAGTTCTTC
.,TRBV18,.,TRBJ2-7,CASSPPERAGYEQYF,TGTGCCAGCTCACCACCAGAGAGGGCCGGCTACGAGCAGTACTTC
once,TRBV19,.,TRBJ1-5,CASRTRSGTANQPQHF,TGTGCCAGTAGGACCCGATCCGGGACGGCGAATCAGCCCCAGCATTTT
.,TRBV20-1,.,TRBJ1-2,CSASRDGANYGYTF,TGCAGTGCTAGTCGGGACGGTGCTAACTATGGCTACACCTTC
.,TRBV28,TRBD1,TRBJ1-2,CASSSQGDPNYGYTF,TGTGCCAGCAGTTCACAGGGGGACCCTAACTATGGCTACACCTTC
.,TRBV7-3,.,TRBJ2-5,CASSLMGDGPPQETQYF,TGTGCCAGCAGCTTAATGGGGGACGGGCCCCCCCAAGAGACCCAGTACTTC
once,TRBV28,.,TRBJ2-1,CASSSGTLVNEQFF,TGTGCCAGCAGTTCCGGGACCCTCGTCAATGAGCAGTTCTTC
.,TRBV14,TRBD1,TRBJ2-2,CASSQVSSSGTAANTGELFF,TGTGCCAGCAGCCAAGTGTCCTCTTCCGGGACAGCTGCGAACACCGGGGAGCTGTTTTTT
.,TRBV7-3,.,TRBJ2-1,CASSLMTGLNEQFF,TGTGCCAGCAGCTTAATGACAGGCCTCAATGAGCAGTTCTTC
.,TRBV28,.,TRBJ1-2,CASSLRAEGYGYTF,TGTGCCAGCAGTTTACGGGCAGAAGGCTATGGCTACACCTTC
.,TRBV18,.,TRBJ1-1,CASSPPGGRTEAFF,TGTGCCAGCTCACCACCTGGGGGGCGGACTGAAGCTTTCTTT
.,TRBV27,TRBD1,TRBJ1-5,CASSFSGDSPENQPQHF,TGTGCCAGCAGTTTCTCAGGGGACAGTCCTGAGAATCAGCCCCAGCATTTT
.,TRBV27,TRBD2,TRBJ2-5,CASSLYRGGAQETQYF,TGTGCCAGCAGCCTTTATCGGGGAGGGGCCCAAGAGACCCAGTACTTC
.,TRBV6-6,TRBD1,TRBJ2-2,CASSRDRGQNTGELFF,TGTGCCAGCAGCCGCGACAGGGGCCAGAACACCGGGGAGCTGTTTTTT